The 5 T cell receptor beta chains reported below all come from one sample, sequenced in a study of beta chain features in type 1 diabetes. cDNA synthesis used the whole RNA isolate, giving expressed TCRB sequences. Libraries were prepared by immunoSEQ multiplex PCR; TCRdb keeps only in-frame clonotypes and omits some of them. The top ten hold approximately 0.035% of the sample, which has 350,000 to 450,000 clones, 11% to 15% seen once. The sequenced sample consisted of naive CD4+ T cells from blood. All receptors derive from a young man in good health.

The chain uses TRBV6-5 and TRBJ2-1, with TRBD1 matching 7 bases. Germline trimming cut 2 bases from V and 7 bases from J; bases unmatched to any gene: 2. The length of the CDR3 is 13 residues. From germline, CDR1 is MNHEY and CDR2 SVGAGI. CDR3 amino acids: CASSYTGQNEQFF. CDR3 sequence (DNA): TGTGCCAGCAGTTACACGGGACAGAATGAGCAGTTCTTC.

This clone appeared many times. This rearrangement joins TRBV30 to TRBJ2-3, with no clear D. The germline V gene has CDR1 GTSNPN and CDR2 SVGIG (reference sequence). V lost 0 bases and J lost 4, with 14 bases in between. The CDR3 is 15 residues long. CDR3 sequence: CAWSVRLPRPDTQYF. CDR3 nucleotide sequence: TGTGCCTGGAGTGTGAGGCTCCCTCGGCCAGATACGCAGTATTTT.

The V call is TRBV5-1, the J call TRBJ2-7; TRBD1 or TRBD2 may be the D gene (5 bases each). The ends were cut back, 1 base at V and 11 bases at J, with 16 bases in the middle. The CDR3 sequence is 13 residues long. Germline assignment: CDR1 SGHRS and CDR2 YFSETQ. The CDR3 nucleotides are TGCGCCAGCAGCTTGCTCGGGGCAGCACATAAGTACTTC. Translated, it gives CASSLLGAAHKYF.

This clone has more than one count but fewer than ten. This chain connects TRBV21-1 to TRBJ2-7. TRBV21-1 is a recognized pseudogene. CDR3 length: 15 amino acids. CDR3 sequence: CASSKKVKLVNEQYV. In nucleotides, the CDR3 is TGTGCCAGCAGCAAAAAGGTGAAGTTGGTCAACGAGCAGTACGTC.

CDR3 in amino acids: CASSQGRGGEQETQYF. For the CDR3, the DNA is TGTGCCAGCAGTCAGGGGCGCGGGGGTGAACAAGAGACCCAGTACTTC. The V call is TRBV5-4, the J call TRBJ2-5; tentative D call: TRBD2 (7 bases). This CDR3 is built from 16 residues. CDR1 is SGHNT and CDR2 is YYREEE in the germline V gene (reference sequence). V was shortened by 5 bases and J by 2 bases, with 19 bases between the two germline ends. Variable domain in full (rest from reference TRBV5-4 and TRBJ2-5): ETGVTQSPTHLIKTRGQQVTLRCSSQSGHNTVSWYQQALGQGPQFIFQYYREEENGRGNFPPRFSGLQFPNYSSELNVNALELDDSALYLCASSQGRGGEQETQYFGPGTRLLVL.